This passage covers 23 T cell receptor beta chains from one sample sequenced in a study of blood T cell repertoires in COVID-19. The protocol was immunoSEQ multiplex PCR, while the TCRdb copy is restricted to in-frame clones and leaves out a portion. This sample has 90,000 to 120,000 clones; about 80% occur once, and the top ten carry 4.3%. The source material was peripheral blood. The origin of the receptors is a man in his 70s with acute or convalescent COVID-19.

The chain employs TRBV2 and TRBJ1-4, with D possibly being TRBD1 (5 bases). Trimming shortened V by 3 bases and J by 8 bases, and 16 bases separated the two germline ends. The CDR3 sequence is 15 residues long. Germline CDR1 SNHLY, CDR2 FYNNEI. CDR3 DNA sequence: TGTGCCAGCAGTGAGGGGGACTTCTCAAGGGAAAAACTGTTTTTT. Translation: CASSEGDFSREKLFF.

This chain joins TRBV9 and TRBJ1-1; TRBD1 matches 10 bases. The trim removed 5 bases at V and 2 bases at J, leaving 3 bases unmatched. Germline V gene lookup returns CDR1 SGDLS and CDR2 YYNGEE. The CDR3 sequence is 14 residues long. The CDR3, as DNA: TGTGCCAGCAGGGGGACAGGGGTCAACACTGAAGCTTTCTTT. Translation gives CASRGTGVNTEAFF.

The V gene is TRBV6-2 or TRBV6-3, the J gene TRBJ2-3, with D hard to call. Germline CDR1 is MNHEY and CDR2 is SVGEGT. The CDR3 spans 14 residues. V was clipped by 2 bases and J by 2 bases, with 8 bases between them. The CDR3 DNA follows: TGTGCCAGCAGTTACGAAGCGCCCACAGATACGCAGTATTTT. This sequence encodes CASSYEAPTDTQYF.

This clone has only one observation. The V and J genes are TRBV7-2 and TRBJ2-7, with TRBD2 identical over 10 bases. Trimming took 1 base from V and 12 from J; bases not matched to a gene: 12. Germline-derived CDR1 and CDR2 are SGHTA and FQGNSA. The CDR3 sequence is 15 residues long. DNA for the CDR3: TGTGCCAGCAGCTTAGGGCTAGCGGGGGCGACGGCCCTGTACTTC. Amino acid sequence: CASSLGLAGATALYF.

This chain joins TRBV5-1 and TRBJ2-2; the D gene is possibly TRBD1 (5 bases). This CDR3 has 15 amino acids. CDR1 SGHRS and CDR2 YFSETQ come from the germline V gene. Trimming took 5 bases from V and 4 from J, leaving 15 bases between them. CDR3 in amino acids: CASRRTPDITGELFF. CDR3 in DNA: TGCGCCAGCAGAAGAACCCCGGACATCACCGGGGAGCTGTTTTTT.

This chain connects TRBV6-5 to TRBJ1-4; 7 nucleotides align to TRBD1. Looked up from germline, CDR1 is MNHEY and CDR2 is SVGAGI. The CDR3 spans 15 residues. J lost 8 bases, V lost 0 bases, and 6 bases had no gene match. Here the CDR3 reads CASSYSQGVGEKLFF. The CDR3 nucleotides read TGTGCCAGCAGTTACTCGCAGGGGGTGGGGGAAAAACTGTTTTTT.

The chain employs TRBV7-3 and TRBJ2-7; 7 bases are a match to TRBD1. Germline-derived CDR1 and CDR2 are SGHTA and FQGTGA. J gave up 3 bases and V 5 bases, and 4 bases lay outside the gene matches. CDR3 length: 13 amino acids. The CDR3 region is CASSPGQDYEQYF. The CDR3, as DNA: TGTGCCAGCAGCCCCGGACAGGACTACGAGCAGTACTTC.

The rearrangement links TRBV10-3 to TRBJ2-3, with D perhaps matching TRBD2 (5 bases). CDR1 is ENHRY and CDR2 is SYGVKD in the germline V gene. Between the trimmed V and J ends, which lost 8 bases and 2 bases, there was a span of 8 bases. The CDR3 loop spans 12 amino acids. The DNA of the CDR3 is TGTGCCATCGGGGAGCTCACAGATACGCAGTATTTT. Protein sequence: CAIGELTDTQYF.

The chain links TRBV19 to TRBJ1-4; no reliable D call. This CDR3 is built from 11 residues. Germline CDR1 and CDR2: LNHDA and SQIVND (reference sequence). V was cut by 5 bases and J by 11 bases, with 9 bases left in between. As DNA, the CDR3 is TGTGCCAGTAGTTCCACAGTGAAACTGTTTTTT. Translation: CASSSTVKLFF.

The chain is built from TRBV11-2 and TRBJ2-1, with D uncertain. The CDR3 sequence is 14 residues long. V shed 5 bases and J shed 2 bases, with 10 bases lying between them. Germline CDR1 reads SGHAT; CDR2 reads FQNNGV. The CDR3 nucleotides are TGTGCCAGCAGCCTTTCGTCTACCTACAATGAGCAGTTCTTC. Translated: CASSLSSTYNEQFF. The full variable domain, its missing parts supplied by reference TRBV11-2 and TRBJ2-1, is EAGVAQSPRYKIIEKRQSVAFWCNPISGHATLYWYQQILGQGPKLLIQFQNNGVVDDSQLPKDRFSAERLKGVDSTLKIQPAKLEDSAVYLCASSLSSTYNEQFFGPGTRLTVL.

The genes are TRBV7-9 and TRBJ2-1; no clear D. Germline lookup yields CDR1 SEHNR and CDR2 FQNEAQ (reference sequence). The CDR3 is 14 amino acids. Between the trimmed V and J ends, which lost 1 base and 4 bases, there was a span of 8 bases. The CDR3 region is CASSLDGLYNEQFF. The CDR3 DNA follows: TGTGCCAGCAGCTTAGATGGGCTGTACAATGAGCAGTTCTTC.

The rearrangement uses TRBV28 and TRBJ1-1, with 7 bases matching TRBD1. CDR1 is MDHEN, CDR2 SYDVKM, per germline. The CDR3 spans 17 residues. V dropped 3 bases and J dropped 1; count of bases not matched to a gene: 11. CDR3 protein: CASSFPLGQGGNTEAFF. For the CDR3, the DNA is TGTGCCAGCAGTTTCCCCCTGGGCCAGGGGGGGAACACTGAAGCTTTCTTT. Drawing the rest from reference TRBV28 and TRBJ1-1, the complete variable domain is DVKVTQSSRYLVKRTGEKVFLECVQDMDHENMFWYRQDPGLGLRLIYFSYDVKMKEKGDIPEGYSVSREKKERFSLILESASTNQTSMYLCASSFPLGQGGNTEAFFGQGTRLTVV.

J is TRBJ2-2 and V is TRBV3-1 (or the pseudogene TRBV3-2); 7 nucleotides match TRBD2. CDR1 LGHDT and CDR2 YNNKEL come from the germline V gene (reference sequence). Trimming at V came to 4 bases and at J to 3 bases, leaving 8 bases not matched to a gene. This CDR3 region has 16 residues. CDR3 bases: TGTGCCAGCAGCCCTTGGGCGGGGGACCACACCGGGGAGCTGTTTTTT. Translated: CASSPWAGDHTGELFF.

The V call is TRBV19, the J call TRBJ1-2, with TRBD1 matching over 10 bases. The CDR3 extends over 14 amino acids. CDR1 is LNHDA and CDR2 is SQIVND in the germline V gene (reference sequence). J lost 4 bases, V lost 8 bases, and 7 bases had no gene match. CDR3 protein: CASSGTGEFYGYTF. Here the CDR3 DNA reads TGTGCCAGTTCCGGGACAGGGGAGTTCTATGGCTACACCTTC.

The CDR3 spells CASLSGTYNEQFF. As DNA, the CDR3 is TGTGCCAGCCTAAGCGGTACCTACAATGAGCAGTTCTTC. The chain uses TRBV2 and TRBJ2-1, with D possibly matching TRBD2 (5 bases). The CDR3 has 13 residues. V was clipped by 8 bases and J by 2 bases, with 10 bases between them. CDR1 SNHLY and CDR2 FYNNEI come from the germline V gene. Full variable domain (remainder filled in from reference TRBV2 and TRBJ2-1): EPEVTQTPSHQVTQMGQEVILRCVPISNHLYFYWYRQILGQKVEFLVSFYNNEISEKSEIFDDQFSVERPDGSNFTLKIRSTKLEDSAMYFCASLSGTYNEQFFGPGTRLTVL.

V gene TRBV5-6 combines with J gene TRBJ1-5; 7 bases are a match to TRBD1. CDR1 is SGHDT, CDR2 YYEEEE, per germline. Trimming removed 4 bases from V and 0 bases from J; junction bases left unmatched: 4. This CDR3 region has 15 residues. CDR3 coding DNA: TGTGCCAGCAGCCGTGGACAGGCTAGCAATCAGCCCCAGCATTTT. This encodes CASSRGQASNQPQHF.

The CDR3 sequence: CASISLDRRSKAFF. The CDR3 DNA reads TGTGCCAGCATCTCCTTGGACAGGAGATCGAAAGCTTTCTTT. The genes are TRBV6-5 and TRBJ1-1; 7 bases agree with TRBD1. Losses at the gene ends were 7 bases for V and 9 bases for J; bases not matched to a gene: 14. Germline V gene sequence: CDR1 MNHEY, CDR2 SVGAGI. The CDR3 consists of 14 residues.

This clone was found a few times. The chain combines TRBV4-1 with TRBJ2-2; D gene unclear. V was cut by 0 bases and J by 6 bases, with 11 bases left in between. CDR3 length equals 15 residues. The V gene's germline CDR1 is MGHRA and CDR2 YSYEKL. CDR3 protein: CASSQESRLPGELFF. The CDR3 DNA follows: TGCGCCAGCAGCCAAGAGTCACGACTTCCCGGGGAGCTGTTTTTT.

The V call is TRBV3-1 (or the pseudogene TRBV3-2), the J call TRBJ1-2, with 7 bases identical to TRBD1. The CDR3 length is 12 residues. Germline V gives CDR1 LGHDT, CDR2 YNNKEL (reference sequence). The junction had 5 bases not matched to a gene; V was cut back by 4 bases and J by 9 bases. CDR3 sequence reads: CASSPRDSRYTF. The DNA for the CDR3 is TGTGCCAGCAGCCCTAGGGACAGTCGCTACACCTTC.

As to this clone: One end of the junction varies from germline; a read error may be responsible. The chain couples TRBV6-5 to TRBJ1-2; 9 nucleotides match TRBD1. Germline loops: CDR1 MNHEY, CDR2 SVGAGI. The CDR3 spans 14 residues. DNA of the CDR3: TGTGCCAGCAATTACAGGGGGCGAGACCATGGCTACACCTTC. Translation gives CASNYRGRDHGYTF.

With respect to this clone: The sample has other DNA sequences that encode this CDR3 too. This sequence joins TRBV5-1 and TRBJ2-5; D possibly corresponds to TRBD1 (6 bases). There are 14 residues in the CDR3. CDR1 SGHRS and CDR2 YFSETQ come from the germline V gene. V was pared by 0 bases and J by 2 bases, with 8 bases between. The CDR3 is CASSLGTDQETQYF. Written as DNA, the CDR3 is TGCGCCAGCAGCTTGGGGACAGATCAAGAGACCCAGTACTTC.

The V gene is TRBV5-1, the J gene TRBJ2-1; TRBD1 matches at 7 bases. This CDR3 spans 14 amino acids. CDR1 SGHRS and CDR2 YFSETQ come from the germline V gene. V lost 0 bases and J lost 9; bases outside the gene matches: 6. The CDR3 DNA follows: TGCGCCAGCAGCTTGGGAGGGGGCGAGGGTGAGCAGTTCTTC. Residues: CASSLGGGEGEQFF.

The rearrangement links TRBV10-3 to TRBJ1-6; no definite D call. The CDR3 extends over 14 amino acids. V was clipped by 0 bases and J by 9 bases, with 9 bases between them. Germline V lookup: CDR1 ENHRY, CDR2 SYGVKD. CDR3 nucleotides: TGTGCCATCAGTGAGTCGCCGCTTAGTTCACCCCTCCACTTT. Translation: CAISESPLSSPLHF.